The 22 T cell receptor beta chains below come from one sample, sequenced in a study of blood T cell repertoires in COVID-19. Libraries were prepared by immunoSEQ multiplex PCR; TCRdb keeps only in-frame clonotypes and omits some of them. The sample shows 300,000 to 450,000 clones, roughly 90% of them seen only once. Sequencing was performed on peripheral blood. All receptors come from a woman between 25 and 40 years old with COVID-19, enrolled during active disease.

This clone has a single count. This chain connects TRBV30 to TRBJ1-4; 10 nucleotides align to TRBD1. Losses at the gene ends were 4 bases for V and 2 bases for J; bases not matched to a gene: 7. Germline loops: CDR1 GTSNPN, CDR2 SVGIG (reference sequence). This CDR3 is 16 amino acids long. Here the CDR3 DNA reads TGTGCCTGGATGACGGACAGGGGGAGGACTAATGAAAAACTGTTTTTT. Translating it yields CAWMTDRGRTNEKLFF.

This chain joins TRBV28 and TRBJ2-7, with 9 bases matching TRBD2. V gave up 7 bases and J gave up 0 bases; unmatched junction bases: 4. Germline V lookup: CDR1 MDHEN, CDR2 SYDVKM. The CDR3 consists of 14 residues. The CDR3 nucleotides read TGTGCCAGCAAAAGCGGGGGGTACTCCTACGAGCAGTACTTC. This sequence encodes CASKSGGYSYEQYF.

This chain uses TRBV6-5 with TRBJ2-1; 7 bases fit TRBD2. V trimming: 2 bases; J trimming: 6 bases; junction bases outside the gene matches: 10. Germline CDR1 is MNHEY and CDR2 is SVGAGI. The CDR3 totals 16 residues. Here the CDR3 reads CASSYRGRAAANEQFF. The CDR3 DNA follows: TGTGCCAGCAGTTACCGTGGGAGGGCCGCCGCCAATGAGCAGTTCTTC.

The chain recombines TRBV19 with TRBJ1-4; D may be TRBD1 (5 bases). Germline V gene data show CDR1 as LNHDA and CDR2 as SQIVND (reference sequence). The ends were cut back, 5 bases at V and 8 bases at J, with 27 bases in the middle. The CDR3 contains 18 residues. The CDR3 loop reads CASSPSSADLLGGEKLFF. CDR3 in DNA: TGTGCCAGTAGTCCCTCCTCTGCTGACCTCTTGGGGGGGGAAAAACTGTTTTTT. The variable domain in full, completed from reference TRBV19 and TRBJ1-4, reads DGGITQSPKYLFRKEGQNVTLSCEQNLNHDAMYWYRQDPGQGLRLIYYSQIVNDFQKGDIAEGYSVSREKKESFPLTVTSAQKNPTAFYLCASSPSSADLLGGEKLFFGSGTQLSVL.

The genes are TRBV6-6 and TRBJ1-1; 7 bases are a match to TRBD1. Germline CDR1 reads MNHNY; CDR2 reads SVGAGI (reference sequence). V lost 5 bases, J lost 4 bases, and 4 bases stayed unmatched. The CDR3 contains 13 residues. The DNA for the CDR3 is TGTGCCAGCAGTCGACCAGGGGGCACTGAAGCTTTCTTT. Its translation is CASSRPGGTEAFF.

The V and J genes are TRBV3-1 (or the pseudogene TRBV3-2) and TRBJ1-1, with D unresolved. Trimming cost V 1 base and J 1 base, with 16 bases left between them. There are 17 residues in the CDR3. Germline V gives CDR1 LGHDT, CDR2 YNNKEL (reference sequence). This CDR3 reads CASSQGYLGAENTEAFF. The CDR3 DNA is TGTGCCAGCAGCCAAGGCTATTTAGGAGCGGAGAACACTGAAGCTTTCTTT.

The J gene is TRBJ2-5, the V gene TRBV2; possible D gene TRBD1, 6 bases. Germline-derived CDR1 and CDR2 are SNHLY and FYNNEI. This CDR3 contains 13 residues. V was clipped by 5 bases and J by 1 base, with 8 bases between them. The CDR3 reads CASSRDTQETQYF. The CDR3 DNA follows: TGTGCCAGCAGTAGGGACACCCAAGAGACCCAGTACTTC.

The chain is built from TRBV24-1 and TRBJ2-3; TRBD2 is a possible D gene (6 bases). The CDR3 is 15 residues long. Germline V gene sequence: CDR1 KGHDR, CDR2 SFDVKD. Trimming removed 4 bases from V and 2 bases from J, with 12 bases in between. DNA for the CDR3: TGTGCCACCAGTGAAGGCGGGACCTTCACAGATACGCAGTATTTT. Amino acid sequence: CATSEGGTFTDTQYF.

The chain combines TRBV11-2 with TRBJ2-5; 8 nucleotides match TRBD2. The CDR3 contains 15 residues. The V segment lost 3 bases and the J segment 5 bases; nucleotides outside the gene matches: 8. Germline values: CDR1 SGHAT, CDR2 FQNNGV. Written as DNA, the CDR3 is TGTGCCAGCAGCTTTTACAGCGGGGGTGGGGAGACCCAGTACTTC. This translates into CASSFYSGGGETQYF.

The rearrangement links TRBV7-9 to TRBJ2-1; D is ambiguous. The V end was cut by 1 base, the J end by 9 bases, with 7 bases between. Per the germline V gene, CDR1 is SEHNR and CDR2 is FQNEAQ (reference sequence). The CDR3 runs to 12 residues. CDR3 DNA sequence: TGTGCCAGCAGCTTAGTTCCCAGTGAGCAGTTCTTC. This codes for CASSLVPSEQFF. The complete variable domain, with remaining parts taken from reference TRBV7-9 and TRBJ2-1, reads DTGVSQNPRHKITKRGQNVTFRCDPISEHNRLYWYRQTLGQGPEFLTYFQNEAQLEKSRLLSDRFSAERPKGSFSTLEIQRTEQGDSAMYLCASSLVPSEQFFGPGTRLTVL.

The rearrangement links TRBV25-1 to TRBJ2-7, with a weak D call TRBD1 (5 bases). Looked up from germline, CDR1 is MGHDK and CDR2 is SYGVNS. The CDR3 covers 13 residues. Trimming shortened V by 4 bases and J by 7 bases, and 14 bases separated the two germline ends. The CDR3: CASSGSRTREQYF. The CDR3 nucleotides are TGTGCCAGCAGTGGCAGCAGGACAAGAGAGCAGTACTTC.

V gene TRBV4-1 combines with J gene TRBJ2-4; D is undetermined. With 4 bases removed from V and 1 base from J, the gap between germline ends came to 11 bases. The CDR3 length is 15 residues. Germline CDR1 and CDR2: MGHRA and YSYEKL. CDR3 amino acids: CASSLLGMAKNIQYF. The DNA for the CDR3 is TGCGCCAGCAGCCTCCTGGGCATGGCCAAAAACATTCAGTACTTC.

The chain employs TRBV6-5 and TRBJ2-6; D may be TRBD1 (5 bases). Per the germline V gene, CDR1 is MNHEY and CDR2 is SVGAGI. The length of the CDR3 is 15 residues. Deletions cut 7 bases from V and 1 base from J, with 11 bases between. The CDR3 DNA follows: TGTGCCAGCAAACTGACAGTATCTGGGGCCAACGTCCTGACTTTC. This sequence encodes CASKLTVSGANVLTF.

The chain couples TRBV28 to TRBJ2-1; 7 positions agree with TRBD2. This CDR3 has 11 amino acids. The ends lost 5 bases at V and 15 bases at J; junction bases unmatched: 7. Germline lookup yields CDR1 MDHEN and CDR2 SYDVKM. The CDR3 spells CASSERLARFF. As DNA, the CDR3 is TGTGCCAGCAGTGAGAGACTAGCCCGGTTCTTC.

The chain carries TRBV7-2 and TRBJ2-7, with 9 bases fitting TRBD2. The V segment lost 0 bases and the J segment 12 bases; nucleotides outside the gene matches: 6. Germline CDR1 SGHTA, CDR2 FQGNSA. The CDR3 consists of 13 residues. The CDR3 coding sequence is TGTGCCAGCAGCTTAGCTAGCGGGAGAGGGCCGTACGTC. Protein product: CASSLASGRGPYV.

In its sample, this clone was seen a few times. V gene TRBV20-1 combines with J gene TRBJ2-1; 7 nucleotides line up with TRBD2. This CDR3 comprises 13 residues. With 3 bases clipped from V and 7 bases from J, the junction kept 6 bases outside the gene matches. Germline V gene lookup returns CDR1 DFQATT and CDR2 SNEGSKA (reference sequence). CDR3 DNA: TGCAGTGCTAGTACGGGAGGAGGGAATGAGCAGTTCTTC. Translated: CSASTGGGNEQFF.

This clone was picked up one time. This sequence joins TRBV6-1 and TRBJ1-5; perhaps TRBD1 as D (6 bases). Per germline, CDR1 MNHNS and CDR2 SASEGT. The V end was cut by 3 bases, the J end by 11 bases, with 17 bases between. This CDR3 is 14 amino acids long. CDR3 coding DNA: TGTGCCAGCAGTGACCTACTTCAGGGGACGGCCCAGCATTTT. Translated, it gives CASSDLLQGTAQHF.

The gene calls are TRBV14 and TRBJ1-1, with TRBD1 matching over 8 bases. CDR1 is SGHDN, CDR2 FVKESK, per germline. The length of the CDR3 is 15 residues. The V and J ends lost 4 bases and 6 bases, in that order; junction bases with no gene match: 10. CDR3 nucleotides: TGTGCCAGCAGCCTTGAGGCAGGGGGCCGCGCTGAAGCTTTCTTT. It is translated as CASSLEAGGRAEAFF. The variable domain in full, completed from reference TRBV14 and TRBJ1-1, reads EAGVTQFPSHSVIEKGQTVTLRCDPISGHDNLYWYRRVMGKEIKFLLHFVKESKQDESGMPNNRFLAERTGGTYSTLKVQPAELEDSGVYFCASSLEAGGRAEAFFGQGTRLTVV.

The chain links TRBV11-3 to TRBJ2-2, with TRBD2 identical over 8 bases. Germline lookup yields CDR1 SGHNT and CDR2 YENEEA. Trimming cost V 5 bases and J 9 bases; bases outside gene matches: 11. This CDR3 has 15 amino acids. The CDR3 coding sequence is TGTGCCAGCAGCAGAAGTAGCGGGACTAGAAGGGAGCTGTTTTTT. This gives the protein CASSRSSGTRRELFF.

The chain's CDR3 is CASSLGSWDRSQPQHF. The CDR3, as DNA: TGTGCCAGCAGCTTAGGAAGTTGGGACAGGTCCCAGCCCCAGCATTTT. The rearrangement uses TRBV7-2 and TRBJ1-5, with 8 bases lining up with TRBD1. The germline V gene has CDR1 SGHTA and CDR2 FQGNSA. CDR3 length equals 16 residues. With 1 base clipped from V and 7 bases from J, the junction kept 9 bases outside the gene matches.

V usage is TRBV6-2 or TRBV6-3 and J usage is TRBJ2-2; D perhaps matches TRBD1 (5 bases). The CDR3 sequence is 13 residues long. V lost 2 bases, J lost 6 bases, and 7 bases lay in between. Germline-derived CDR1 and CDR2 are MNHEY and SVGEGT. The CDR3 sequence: CASSYLRAGELFF. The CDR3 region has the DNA TGTGCCAGCAGTTACCTCAGGGCCGGGGAGCTGTTTTTT.

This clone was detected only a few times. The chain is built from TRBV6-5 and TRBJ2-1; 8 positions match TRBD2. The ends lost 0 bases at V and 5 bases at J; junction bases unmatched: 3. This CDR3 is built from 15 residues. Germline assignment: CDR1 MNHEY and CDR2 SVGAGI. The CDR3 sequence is CASSYSGTSNNEQFF. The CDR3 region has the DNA TGTGCCAGCAGTTACTCGGGGACTAGTAACAATGAGCAGTTCTTC.